This T cell receptor (beta chain) was observed in a study of metastatic and nonmetastatic thyroid tumors. On the study more broadly: The authors compared repertoires across blood and tumor or nodule tissue from malignant and benign thyroid patients.

Original methodology: The authors used CDR3 differences across clinicopathological groups to build a distant-metastasis classifier for papillary thyroid cancer. TCRdb reanalyzed the PCR reads with MiXCR. TCRdb's processing, not the study's, gives the V and J calls here. The sample has roughly 48,000 clones, more than 15% seen once. The study, taken as a whole, reports: Reportedly, malignant thyroid tumors had significantly higher TCR beta diversity than benign nodules, in blood and tumor.

Ahead of thyroid surgery, no patient had received treatment of any kind. Trimming took 6 bases from V and 2 from J, leaving 27 bases between them. From germline, CDR1 is SQVTM and CDR2 ANQGSEA. The CDR3 loop spans 18 amino acids. This clone was recorded many times. Its cognate antigen is unknown. The chain employs TRBV29-1 and TRBJ2-3; D may match TRBD1 or TRBD2 (6 bases each). Specimen: blood. This receptor was taken from a female donor with papillary thyroid cancer or a benign thyroid nodule (not recorded which). Some clones in this sample may be carry-over from other donors' samples. In DNA, the CDR3 is TGCAGCGTGCGGGACCCCGTGCTACAGGGAGTAGACACAGATACGCAGTATTTT. Translation gives CSVRDPVLQGVDTDTQYF.